The sequence of this TCR beta chain was determined in a study of CD8 T cells in Susac syndrome. Regarding the study as a whole: Peak Susac CD8+ clonal expansion was seen in TEMRA cells and active patients. In total CD8+ repertoires, roughly 15 Susac-specific public clones were found, and CD8+ TEMRA repertoires had roughly five.

For this clonotype: Its matching antigen is unknown.

TEMRA cells were FACS-enriched, while CD8+ and CD4+ T cells were negatively isolated. An input of about 0.45 to 1 ug of RNA was subjected to reverse transcription using random hexamers. immunoSEQ multiplex PCR amplified TCR beta CDR3 across 54 Vbeta, 13 Jbeta. In TCRdb, the immunoSEQ multiplex PCR reads were re-called with MiXCR into one record per CDR3 protein. Seen here are around 150,000 distinct CDR3 sequences, 95% observed once, and the top ten hold about 0.18%. The CDR3 runs 14 residues. Source material: CD8+ T cells from PBMCs. The chain carries TRBV12-2 and TRBJ2-7; TRBD1, the table's D call, was not compared with the DNA. TRBV12-2 is listed as a pseudogene. The source of this sequence is a human donor with Susac syndrome. The CDR3 loop reads CASRRTSLGSEQYF. DNA of the CDR3: TGTGCAAGTCGCCGGACGTCCCTGGGCTCCGAGCAGTACTTC.